The T cell receptor beta chain under discussion was sequenced for a study of blood T cells in healthy people across ages. Together with a sample-barcoded 5' primer, a J-beta primer mix was included in a second PCR lasting about 7 to 12 cycles. From the 5' RACE reads, TCRdb called clonotypes with MiXCR, one entry per CDR3 protein. This repertoire shows fewer than 2,000,000 distinct CDR3 sequences, more than 35% found once; its top ten account for roughly 23%. V gave up 3 bases and J gave up 8 bases; unmatched junction bases: 12. This CDR3 is built from 15 residues. Sequenced: blood. This chain joins TRBV12-3 or TRBV12-4 and TRBJ1-2; TRBD1 aligns across 7 bases. The receptor comes from a human donor in good health. The CDR3 region is CASSLTAGTEVGYTF. CDR3 bases: TGTGCCAGCAGTTTGACCGCAGGGACAGAAGTCGGCTACACCTTC.